These 12 T cell receptor beta chains originate from one sample sequenced in a study of OX40 agonist ivuxolimab in advanced cancers. The assay was immunoSEQ multiplex PCR, and TCRdb's table has in-frame clones only and misses some. The sample consists of 45,000 to 65,000 clones, 87% of them appearing once. The source material was CD4+ or CD8+ T cells sorted from blood, sampled in a trial of the OX40 agonist ivuxolimab. These receptor sequences come from an adult with an advanced solid tumor such as melanoma, head and neck, liver or kidney cancer.

This clone has more than one count but fewer than ten. V and J are TRBV27 and TRBJ2-3; 7 bases fit TRBD1. The CDR3 is 15 residues long. The V gene end was trimmed by 5 bases and the J gene end by 1 base; junction bases not matched to a gene: 6. The germline CDR1 and CDR2 sequences are MNHEY and SMNVEV (reference sequence). CDR3 bases: TGTGCCAGCAGTCCAGACAGGGTCGGCACAGATACGCAGTATTTT. It yields the protein CASSPDRVGTDTQYF.

Only a few counts were recorded for this clone. The CDR3: CAWSYTGELFF. CDR3 bases: TGTGCCTGGAGTTACACCGGGGAGCTGTTTTTT. The J gene is TRBJ2-2, the V gene TRBV30; D unresolved. Trimming took 2 bases from V and 3 from J, leaving 1 base between them. In germline, CDR1 is GTSNPN, CDR2 SVGIG (reference sequence). The CDR3 totals 11 residues.

The chain employs TRBV5-8 and TRBJ2-3, with 7 bases that match TRBD1. Germline values: CDR1 SGHTS, CDR2 YDEGEE. The CDR3 is 15 amino acids. V lost 3 bases, J lost 0 bases, and 4 bases stayed unmatched. The CDR3 DNA reads as TGTGCCAGCAGCTATCGGACAGGAAGCACAGATACGCAGTATTTT. Amino acids: CASSYRTGSTDTQYF. Variable domain in full (rest from reference TRBV5-8 and TRBJ2-3): EAGVTQSPTHLIKTRGQQATLRCSPISGHTSVYWYQQALGLGLQFLLWYDEGEERNRGNFPPRFSGRQFPNYSSELNVNALELEDSALYLCASSYRTGSTDTQYFGPGTRLTVL.

V is TRBV7-2 and J is TRBJ2-1; D remains unclear. CDR3 length equals 19 residues. The V and J ends lost 0 bases and 3 bases respectively, with 21 bases between them. CDR1 is SGHTA and CDR2 is FQGNSA in the germline V gene. The DNA for the CDR3 is TGTGCCAGCAGCTTAGCCCTCCCCCTAAGGAGAGAGGACTACAATGAGCAGTTCTTC. Translation gives CASSLALPLRREDYNEQFF.

The V gene is TRBV5-4, the J gene TRBJ2-5; the D is unclear. Trimming pared 7 bases from V and 2 bases from J, leaving 12 bases between. Germline CDR1 reads SGHNT; CDR2 reads YYREEE (reference sequence). The CDR3 has 13 residues. In DNA form, the CDR3 reads TGTGCCAGCGCCCGGACCGGTCAAGAGACCCAGTACTTC. Translation: CASARTGQETQYF. The full variable domain, with the rest looked up from reference TRBV5-4 and TRBJ2-5, is ETGVTQSPTHLIKTRGQQVTLRCSSQSGHNTVSWYQQALGQGPQFIFQYYREEENGRGNFPPRFSGLQFPNYSSELNVNALELDDSALYLCASARTGQETQYFGPGTRLLVL.

The chain employs TRBV28 and TRBJ1-2; D is perhaps TRBD1 (6 bases). CDR3 length: 14 amino acids. V was clipped by 5 bases and J by 3 bases, with 13 bases between them. CDR1 and CDR2 from the germline V gene are MDHEN and SYDVKM. CDR3 in DNA: TGTGCCAGCAGTACTCCGACAGGCTACTATGGCTACACCTTC. This translates into CASSTPTGYYGYTF.

The genes are TRBV29-1 and TRBJ1-4; D remains unclear. Germline assignment: CDR1 SQVTM and CDR2 ANQGSEA. V dropped 6 bases and J dropped 8 bases, with 16 bases sitting between them. This CDR3 has 13 amino acids. The CDR3 nucleotides read TGCAGCGTAACGTTTTGGGCGCGGGAAAAACTGTTTTTT. It yields the protein CSVTFWAREKLFF. Based on the CDR3 plus reference TRBV29-1 and TRBJ1-4, the full variable domain is SAVISQKPSRDICQRGTSLTIQCQVDSQVTMMFWYRQQPGQSLTLIATANQGSEATYESGFVIDKFPISRPNLTFSTLTVSNMSPEDSSIYLCSVTFWAREKLFFGSGTQLSVL.

This clone came up a few times. CDR3 region: CASRIDTLAGGETQYF. The CDR3 DNA is TGTGCCAGCAGGATCGACACGCTAGCGGGTGGGGAGACCCAGTACTTC. The rearrangement links TRBV28 to TRBJ2-5; 8 bases map to TRBD2. CDR1 and CDR2 (germline): MDHEN, SYDVKM. V gave up 6 bases and J gave up 5 bases; unmatched junction bases: 14. This CDR3 contains 16 residues.

The J gene is TRBJ2-3, the V gene TRBV10-3; D possibly corresponds to TRBD2 (7 bases). The CDR3 totals 15 residues. Germline lookup yields CDR1 ENHRY and CDR2 SYGVKD. Between the trimmed V and J ends, which lost 8 bases and 4 bases, there was a span of 19 bases. The CDR3 DNA reads as TGTGCCATCGGACTCCAACGCGGGGGCGCAGATACGCAGTATTTT. It encodes CAIGLQRGGADTQYF.

This chain links TRBV11-2 with TRBJ1-4; D uncertain. Germline CDR1 is SGHAT and CDR2 is FQNNGV. V was shortened by 3 bases and J by 8 bases, with 7 bases between the two germline ends. The CDR3 runs to 12 residues. In nucleotides, the CDR3 is TGTGCCAGCAGCTTTCTTGGGGAAAAACTGTTTTTT. Translated: CASSFLGEKLFF.

The chain is built from TRBV6-1 and TRBJ1-3; possible D gene TRBD1, 6 bases. The V end lost 3 bases, the J end lost 8 bases, and 17 bases lay between the germline ends. Germline CDR1 and CDR2: MNHNS and SASEGT. This CDR3 has 15 amino acids. The CDR3 loop is CASSEWTAPGHTIYF. CDR3 nucleotide sequence: TGTGCCAGCAGTGAGTGGACAGCCCCCGGGCACACCATATATTTT.

The rearrangement joins TRBV18 to TRBJ1-1, with D unclear. V gave up 5 bases and J gave up 3 bases, with 19 bases separating them. This CDR3 is 16 amino acids long. The V gene's germline CDR1 is KGHSH and CDR2 LQKENI. CDR3 sequence (DNA): TGTGCCAGCTCAACAAGCCCCCCGGGGAGTTACACTGAAGCTTTCTTT. It is translated as CASSTSPPGSYTEAFF. The variable domain in full, completed from reference TRBV18 and TRBJ1-1, reads NAGVMQNPRHLVRRRGQEARLRCSPMKGHSHVYWYRQLPEEGLKFMVYLQKENIIDESGMPKERFSAEFPKEGPSILRIQQVVRGDSAAYFCASSTSPPGSYTEAFFGQGTRLTVV.